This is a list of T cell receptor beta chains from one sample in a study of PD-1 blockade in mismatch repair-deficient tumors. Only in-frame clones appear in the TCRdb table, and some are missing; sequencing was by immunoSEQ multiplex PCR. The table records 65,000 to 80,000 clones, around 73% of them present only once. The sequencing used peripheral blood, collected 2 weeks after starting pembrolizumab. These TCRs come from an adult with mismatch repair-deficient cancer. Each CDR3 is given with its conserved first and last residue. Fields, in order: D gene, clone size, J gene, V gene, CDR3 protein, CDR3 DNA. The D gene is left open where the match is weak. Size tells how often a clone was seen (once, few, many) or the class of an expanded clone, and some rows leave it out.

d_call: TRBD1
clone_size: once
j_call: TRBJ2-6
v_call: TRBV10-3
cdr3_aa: CAISESPGQGYGANVLTF
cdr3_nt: TGTGCCATCAGTGAGTCCCCAGGACAGGGGTATGGGGCCAACGTCCTGACTTTC

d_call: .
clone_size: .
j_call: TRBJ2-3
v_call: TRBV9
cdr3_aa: CASSVVGGASTDTQYF
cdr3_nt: TGTGCCAGCAGCGTAGTTGGAGGGGCGAGCACAGATACGCAGTATTTT

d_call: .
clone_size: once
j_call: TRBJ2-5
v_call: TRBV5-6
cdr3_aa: CASKFRGVETQYF
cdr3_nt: TGTGCCAGCAAGTTCAGGGGGGTGGAGACCCAGTACTTC

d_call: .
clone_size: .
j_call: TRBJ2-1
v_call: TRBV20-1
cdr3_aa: CSAPNEQFF
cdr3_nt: TGCAGTGCTCCTAATGAGCAGTTCTTC

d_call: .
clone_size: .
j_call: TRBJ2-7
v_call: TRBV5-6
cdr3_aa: CASSLGPGTSYEQYF
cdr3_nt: TGTGCCAGCAGCTTGGGTCCGGGTACCTCCTACGAGCAGTACTTC

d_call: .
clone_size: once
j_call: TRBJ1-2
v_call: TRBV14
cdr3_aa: CASRARETGGYTF
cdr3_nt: TGTGCCAGCAGGGCGCGTGAAACAGGGGGCTACACCTTC

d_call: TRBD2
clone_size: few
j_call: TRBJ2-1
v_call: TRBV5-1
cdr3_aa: CASSLFSGRANEQFF
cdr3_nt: TGCGCCAGCAGCTTGTTCAGCGGGAGGGCCAATGAGCAGTTCTTC

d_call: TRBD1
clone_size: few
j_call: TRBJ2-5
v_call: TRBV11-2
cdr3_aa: CASSTRTGGETQYF
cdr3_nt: TGTGCCAGCAGCACCCGGACAGGGGGCGAGACCCAGTACTTC

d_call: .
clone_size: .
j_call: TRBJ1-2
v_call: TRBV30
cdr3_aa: CAGEGYGYTF
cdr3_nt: TGTGCCGGGGAGGGTTATGGCTACACCTTC

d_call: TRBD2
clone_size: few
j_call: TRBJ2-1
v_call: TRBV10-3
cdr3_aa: CAISEGLAGGLNEQFF
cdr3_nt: TGTGCCATCAGTGAGGGCCTAGCGGGAGGGCTCAATGAGCAGTTCTTC

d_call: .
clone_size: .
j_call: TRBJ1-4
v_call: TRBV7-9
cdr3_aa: CASSSKGGNEKLFF
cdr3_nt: TGTGCCAGCAGTTCTAAGGGGGGCAATGAAAAACTGTTTTTT

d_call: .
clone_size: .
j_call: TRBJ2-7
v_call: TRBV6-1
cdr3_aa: CASIILEGGTYEQYF
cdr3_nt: TGTGCCAGCATCATACTGGAGGGGGGGACCTACGAGCAGTACTTC

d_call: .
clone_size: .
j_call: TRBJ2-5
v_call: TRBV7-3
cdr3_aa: CASSLSEETQYF
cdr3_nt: TGTGCCAGCAGCTTATCAGAAGAGACCCAGTACTTC

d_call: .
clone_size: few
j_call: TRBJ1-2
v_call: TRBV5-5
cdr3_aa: CASSLDGGDYGYTF
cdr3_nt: TGTGCCAGCAGCTTGGATGGGGGTGACTATGGCTACACCTTC

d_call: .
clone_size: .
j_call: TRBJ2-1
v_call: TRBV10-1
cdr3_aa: CASSAFSVPNEQFF
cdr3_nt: TGCGCCAGCAGTGCGTTCAGCGTCCCCAATGAGCAGTTCTTC

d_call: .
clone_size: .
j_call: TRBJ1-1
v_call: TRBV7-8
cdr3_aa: CASSLNGRSLNTEAFF
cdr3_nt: TGTGCCAGCAGCCTAAACGGCAGGTCCTTAAACACTGAAGCTTTCTTT

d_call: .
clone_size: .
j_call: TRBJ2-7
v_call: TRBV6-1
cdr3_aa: CASLMDYSYEQYF
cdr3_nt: TGTGCCAGCCTCATGGACTACTCCTACGAGCAGTACTTC

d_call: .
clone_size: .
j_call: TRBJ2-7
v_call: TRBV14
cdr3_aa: CASSSRNEVTAQYF
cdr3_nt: TGTGCCAGCAGCTCACGAAATGAAGTAACTGCGCAGTACTTC

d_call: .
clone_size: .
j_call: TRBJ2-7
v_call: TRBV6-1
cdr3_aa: CASSSGTTVYF
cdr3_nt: TGTGCCAGCAGCTCCGGGACGACCGTTTACTTC

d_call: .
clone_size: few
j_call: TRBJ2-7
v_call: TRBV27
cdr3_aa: CASSPDGGREQYF
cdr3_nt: TGTGCCAGCAGTCCCGACGGGGGACGAGAGCAGTACTTC

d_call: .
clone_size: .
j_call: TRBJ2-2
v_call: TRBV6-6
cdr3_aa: CASSYRTGELFF
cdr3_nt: TGTGCCAGCAGTTACAGGACCGGGGAGCTGTTTTTT

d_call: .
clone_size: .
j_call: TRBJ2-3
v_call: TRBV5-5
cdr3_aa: CASSLGPGTDTQYF
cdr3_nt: TGTGCCAGCAGCTTGGGGCCCGGCACAGATACGCAGTATTTT

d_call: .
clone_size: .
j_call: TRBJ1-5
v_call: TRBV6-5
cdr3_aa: CASSYSPGAGQPQHF
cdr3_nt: TGTGCCAGCAGTTACTCTCCAGGGGCGGGTCAGCCCCAGCATTTT

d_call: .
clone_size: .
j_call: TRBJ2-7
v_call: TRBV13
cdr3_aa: CASSLGRGYSYEQYF
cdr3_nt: TGTGCCAGCAGCTTAGGTCGGGGGTACTCCTACGAGCAGTACTTC

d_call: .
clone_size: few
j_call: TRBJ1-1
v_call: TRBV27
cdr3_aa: CASSLGGIYTEAFF
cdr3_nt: TGTGCCAGCAGTTTAGGGGGGATCTACACTGAAGCTTTCTTT

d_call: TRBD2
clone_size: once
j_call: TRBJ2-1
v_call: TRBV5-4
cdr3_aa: CASSEGGRTSGRSSEQFF
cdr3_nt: TGTGCCAGCAGCGAGGGGGGGAGGACTAGCGGGAGGTCAAGTGAGCAGTTCTTC

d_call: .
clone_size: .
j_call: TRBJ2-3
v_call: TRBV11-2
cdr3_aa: CASSLVGDTQYF
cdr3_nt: TGTGCCAGCAGCTTAGTTGGGGACACGCAGTATTTT

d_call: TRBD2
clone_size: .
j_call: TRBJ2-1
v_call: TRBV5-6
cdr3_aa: CASSPRLAGGYNEQFF
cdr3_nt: TGTGCCAGCAGCCCTAGACTAGCGGGGGGATACAATGAGCAGTTCTTC

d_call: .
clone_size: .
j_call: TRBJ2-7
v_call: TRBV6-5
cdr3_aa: CASSYRGPAYEQYF
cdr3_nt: TGTGCCAGCAGTTACCGGGGTCCTGCCTACGAGCAGTACTTC

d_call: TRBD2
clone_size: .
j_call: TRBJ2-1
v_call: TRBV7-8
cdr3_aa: CASSAGLAGGLLEQFF
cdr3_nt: TGTGCCAGCAGCGCGGGACTAGCGGGAGGGTTGCTTGAGCAGTTCTTC

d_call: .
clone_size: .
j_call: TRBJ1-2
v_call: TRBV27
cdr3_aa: CASSTWDGSQGYTF
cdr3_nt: TGTGCCAGCAGCACCTGGGACGGATCTCAAGGCTACACCTTC

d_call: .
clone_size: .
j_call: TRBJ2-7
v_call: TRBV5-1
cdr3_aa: CASSWTGANYEQYF
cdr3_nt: TGCGCCAGCAGCTGGACTGGGGCCAATTACGAGCAGTACTTC

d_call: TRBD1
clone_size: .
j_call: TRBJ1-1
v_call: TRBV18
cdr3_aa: CASSPLTGGRNTEAFF
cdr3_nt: TGTGCCAGCTCACCCTTGACAGGGGGCAGGAACACTGAAGCTTTCTTT

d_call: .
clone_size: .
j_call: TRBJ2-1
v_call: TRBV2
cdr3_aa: CASSLLRGDEQFF
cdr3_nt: TGTGCCAGCAGTTTGCTCAGGGGGGATGAGCAGTTCTTC

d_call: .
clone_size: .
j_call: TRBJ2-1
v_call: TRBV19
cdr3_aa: CASSMSGSYNEQFF
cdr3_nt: TGTGCCAGTAGTATGAGCGGGTCCTACAATGAGCAGTTCTTC

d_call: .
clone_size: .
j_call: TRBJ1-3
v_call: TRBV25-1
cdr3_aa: CASRSGNTIYF
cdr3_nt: TGTGCCAGCAGATCTGGAAACACCATATATTTT

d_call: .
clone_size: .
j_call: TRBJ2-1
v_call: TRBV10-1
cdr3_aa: CANNGLNEQFF
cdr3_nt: TGCGCCAACAACGGGCTGAATGAGCAGTTCTTC

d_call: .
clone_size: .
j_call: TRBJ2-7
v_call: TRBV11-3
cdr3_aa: CASSFGHYEQYF
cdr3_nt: TGTGCCAGCAGCTTTGGACACTACGAGCAGTACTTC

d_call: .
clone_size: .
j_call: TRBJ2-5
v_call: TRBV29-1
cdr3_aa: CSLEGRQGETQYF
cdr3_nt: TGCAGCCTCGAAGGTCGGCAGGGGGAGACCCAGTACTTC

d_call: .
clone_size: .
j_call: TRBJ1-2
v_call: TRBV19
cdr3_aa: CASNYGAANYGYTF
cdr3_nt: TGTGCCAGTAACTACGGGGCCGCTAACTATGGCTACACCTTC

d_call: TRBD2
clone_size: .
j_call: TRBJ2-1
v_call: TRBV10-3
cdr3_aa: CAIRGLADYNEQFF
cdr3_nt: TGTGCCATCAGGGGACTAGCGGACTACAATGAGCAGTTCTTC

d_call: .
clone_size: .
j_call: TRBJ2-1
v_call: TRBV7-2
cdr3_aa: CASSGGGVSFYNEQFF
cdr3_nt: TGTGCCAGCAGCGGGGGTGGTGTTTCCTTCTACAATGAGCAGTTCTTC

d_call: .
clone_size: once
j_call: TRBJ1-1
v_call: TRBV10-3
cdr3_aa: CATEQAVNTEAFF
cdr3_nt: TGTGCCACAGAACAGGCAGTGAACACTGAAGCTTTCTTT

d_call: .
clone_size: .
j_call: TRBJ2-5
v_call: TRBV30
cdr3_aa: CAWSVKGTETQYF
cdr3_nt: TGTGCCTGGAGTGTAAAAGGGACAGAGACCCAGTACTTC

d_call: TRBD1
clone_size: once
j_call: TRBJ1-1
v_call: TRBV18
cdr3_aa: CASSPPGQGLMNTEAFF
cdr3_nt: TGTGCCAGCTCACCTCCGGGACAGGGCTTGATGAACACTGAAGCTTTCTTT

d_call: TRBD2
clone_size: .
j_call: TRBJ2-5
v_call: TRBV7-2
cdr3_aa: CASSPTSGRAGETQYF
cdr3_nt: TGTGCCAGCAGCCCGACTAGCGGGAGGGCTGGAGAGACCCAGTACTTC

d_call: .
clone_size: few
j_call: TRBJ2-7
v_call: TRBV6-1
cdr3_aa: CASRRDSSYEQYF
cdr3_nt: TGTGCCAGCAGGCGGGACAGCTCCTACGAGCAGTACTTC

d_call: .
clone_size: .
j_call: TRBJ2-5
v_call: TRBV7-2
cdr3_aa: CASSLVGGRVTQETQYF
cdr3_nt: TGTGCCAGCAGCTTAGTGGGCGGCAGGGTAACTCAAGAGACCCAGTACTTC

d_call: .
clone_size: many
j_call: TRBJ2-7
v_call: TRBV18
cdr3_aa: CASSPRDSSSYEQYF
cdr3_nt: TGTGCCAGCTCACCACGGGACTCCAGCTCCTACGAGCAGTACTTC

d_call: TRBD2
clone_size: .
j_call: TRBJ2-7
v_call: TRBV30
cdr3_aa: CAWSTGGDEQYF
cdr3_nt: TGTGCCTGGAGCACTGGGGGGGACGAGCAGTACTTC

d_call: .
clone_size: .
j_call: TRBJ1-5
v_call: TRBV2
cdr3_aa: CASSDWDRSNQPQHF
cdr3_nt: TGTGCCAGCAGTGATTGGGACCGATCCAATCAGCCCCAGCATTTT

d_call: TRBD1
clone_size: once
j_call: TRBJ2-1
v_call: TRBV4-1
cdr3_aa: CASRGQGTSYNEQFF
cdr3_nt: TGCGCCAGCAGGGGACAGGGGACATCCTACAATGAGCAGTTCTTC

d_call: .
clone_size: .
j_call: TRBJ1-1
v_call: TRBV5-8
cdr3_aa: CASSLGTVGDTEAFF
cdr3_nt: TGTGCCAGCAGCTTGGGGACAGTAGGGGACACTGAAGCTTTCTTT

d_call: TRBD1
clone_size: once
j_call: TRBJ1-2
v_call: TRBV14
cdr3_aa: CASSQDLGQGAGGYTF
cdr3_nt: TGTGCCAGCAGCCAAGACCTGGGACAGGGGGCAGGAGGCTACACCTTC